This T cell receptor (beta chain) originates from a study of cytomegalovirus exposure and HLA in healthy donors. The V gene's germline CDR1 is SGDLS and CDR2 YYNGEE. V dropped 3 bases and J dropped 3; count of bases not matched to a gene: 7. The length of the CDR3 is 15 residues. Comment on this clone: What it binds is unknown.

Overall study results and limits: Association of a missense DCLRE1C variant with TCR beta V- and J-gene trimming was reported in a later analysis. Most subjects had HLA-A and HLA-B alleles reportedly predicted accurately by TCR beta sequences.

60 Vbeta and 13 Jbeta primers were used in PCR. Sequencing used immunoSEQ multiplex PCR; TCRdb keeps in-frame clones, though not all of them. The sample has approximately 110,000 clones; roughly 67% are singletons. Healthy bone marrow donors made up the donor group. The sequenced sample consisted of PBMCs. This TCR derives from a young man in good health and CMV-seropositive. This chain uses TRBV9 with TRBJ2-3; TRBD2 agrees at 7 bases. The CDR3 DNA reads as TGTGCCAGCAGCGACCGCGGGGGTAGGACAGATACGCAGTATTTT. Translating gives CASSDRGGRTDTQYF.